The clone carrying this TCR beta chain was counted at least ten times. The antigen is not known. This specimen belongs to a study of identical twins. Regarding the study as a whole: Beta out-of-frame sequences showed weaker excess twin sharing. Possibly, invariant MAIT and iNKT cells partly confounded zero-insertion analyses. Without tracking the same donors, conclusions rested on cross-sectional statistical analysis.

Template switching supplied a universal primer site; unique molecular identifiers were carried on the cDNA. From the 5' RACE reads, TCRdb called clonotypes with MiXCR, one entry per CDR3 protein. The data hold hundreds of thousands of distinct CDR3 sequences, with approximately 6% observed a single time. Material: naive T cells sorted from blood. This sequence was found in a young man in good health.

The CDR3 DNA reads TGCGCCAGCAGCGCGGGACTAGCGGGAGCTGCAGATACGCAGTATTTT. Encoded protein: CASSAGLAGAADTQYF. The chain links TRBV5-1 to TRBJ2-3, with TRBD2 matching over 14 bases. Germline V gene sequence: CDR1 SGHRS, CDR2 YFSETQ. V lost 4 bases and J lost 4; bases outside the gene matches: 5. The CDR3 totals 16 residues. The full variable domain, its missing parts supplied by reference TRBV5-1 and TRBJ2-3, is KAGVTQTPRYLIKTRGQQVTLSCSPISGHRSVSWYQQTPGQGLQFLFEYFSETQRNKGNFPGRFSGRQFSNSRSEMNVSTLELGDSALYLCASSAGLAGAADTQYFGPGTRLTVL.